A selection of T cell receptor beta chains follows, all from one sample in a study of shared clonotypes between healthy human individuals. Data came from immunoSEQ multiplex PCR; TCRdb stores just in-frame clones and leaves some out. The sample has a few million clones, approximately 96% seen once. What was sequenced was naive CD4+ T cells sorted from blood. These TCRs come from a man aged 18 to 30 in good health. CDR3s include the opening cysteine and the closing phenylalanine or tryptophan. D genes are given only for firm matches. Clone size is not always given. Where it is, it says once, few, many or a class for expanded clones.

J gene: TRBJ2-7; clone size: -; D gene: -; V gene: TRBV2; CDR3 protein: CASNFEFYEQYF; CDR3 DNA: TGTGCCAGCAACTTCGAGTTCTACGAGCAGTACTTC
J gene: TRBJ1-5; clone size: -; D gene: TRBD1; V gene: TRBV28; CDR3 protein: CASSTDRSVRNQPQHF; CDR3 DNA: TGTGCCAGCAGTACGGACAGGTCGGTGCGCAATCAGCCCCAGCATTTT
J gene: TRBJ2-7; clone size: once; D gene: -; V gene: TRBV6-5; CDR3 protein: CASSATGSSYEQYF; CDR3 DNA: TGTGCCAGCAGTGCGACAGGTAGCTCCTACGAGCAGTACTTC
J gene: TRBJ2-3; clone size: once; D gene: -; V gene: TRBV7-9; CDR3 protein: CASSLTEASTDTQYF; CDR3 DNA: TGTGCCAGCAGCTTAACTGAGGCGAGCACAGATACGCAGTATTTT
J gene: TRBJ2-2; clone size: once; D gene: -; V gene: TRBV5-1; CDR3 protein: CASSRTSFGGELFF; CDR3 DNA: TGCGCCAGCAGCCGTACCTCTTTTGGGGGGGAGCTGTTTTTT
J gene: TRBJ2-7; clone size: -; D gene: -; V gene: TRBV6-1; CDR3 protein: CASTWTPGNEQYF; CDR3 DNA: TGTGCCAGCACTTGGACTCCTGGGAACGAGCAGTACTTC
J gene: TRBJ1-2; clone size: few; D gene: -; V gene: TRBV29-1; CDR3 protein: CSVESVRRRHGYTF; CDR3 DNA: TGCAGCGTTGAAAGTGTACGGAGACGCCATGGCTACACCTTC
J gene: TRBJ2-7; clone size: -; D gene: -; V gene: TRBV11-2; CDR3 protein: CASSLGGPGWYEQYF; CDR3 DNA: TGTGCCAGCTCCTTAGGGGGACCTGGGTGGTACGAGCAGTACTTC
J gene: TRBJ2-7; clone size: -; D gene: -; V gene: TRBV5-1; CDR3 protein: CASSLRGNSYEQYF; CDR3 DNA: TGCGCCAGCAGCTTGAGGGGGAATTCCTACGAGCAGTACTTC
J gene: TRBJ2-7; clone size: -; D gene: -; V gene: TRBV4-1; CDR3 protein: CASSPLGERYEQYF; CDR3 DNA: TGCGCCAGCAGCCCCCTCGGGGAGAGGTACGAGCAGTACTTC
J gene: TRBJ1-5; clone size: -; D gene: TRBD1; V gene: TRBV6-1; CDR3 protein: CASSEAGGGNQPQHF; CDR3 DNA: TGTGCCAGCAGTGAAGCAGGGGGCGGCAATCAGCCCCAGCATTTT
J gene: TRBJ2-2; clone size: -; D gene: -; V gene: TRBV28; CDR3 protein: CASSDRQGPYTGELFF; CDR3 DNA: TGTGCCAGCAGCGACAGGCAGGGCCCTTACACCGGGGAGCTGTTTTTT
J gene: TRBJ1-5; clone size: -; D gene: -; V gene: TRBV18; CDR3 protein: CASSPPGNSNQPQHF; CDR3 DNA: TGTGCCAGCTCACCACCTGGGAATAGCAATCAGCCCCAGCATTTT
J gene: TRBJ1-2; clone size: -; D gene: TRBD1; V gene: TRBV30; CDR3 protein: CACPMTGSYTF; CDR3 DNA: TGTGCCTGTCCGATGACAGGGAGCTACACCTTC
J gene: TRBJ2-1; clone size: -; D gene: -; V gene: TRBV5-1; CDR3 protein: CASRSPGHEQFF; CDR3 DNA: TGCGCCAGCCGTTCCCCAGGGCATGAGCAGTTCTTC
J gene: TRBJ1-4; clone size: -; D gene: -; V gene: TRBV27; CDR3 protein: CASRSYGGIGEKLFF; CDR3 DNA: TGTGCCAGCAGGTCTTACGGGGGCATAGGTGAAAAACTGTTTTTT
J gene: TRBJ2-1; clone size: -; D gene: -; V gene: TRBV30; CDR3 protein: CAWSGKGLPYNEQFF; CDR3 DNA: TGTGCCTGGAGTGGGAAGGGTTTACCTTACAATGAGCAGTTCTTC
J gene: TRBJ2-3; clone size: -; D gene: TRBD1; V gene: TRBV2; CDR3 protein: CASRLSGTGGTDTQYF; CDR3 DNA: TGTGCCAGCAGGCTTTCCGGGACAGGGGGAACAGATACGCAGTATTTT
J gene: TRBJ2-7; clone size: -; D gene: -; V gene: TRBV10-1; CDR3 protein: CASSESGSASDEQYF; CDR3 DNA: TGCGCCAGCAGTGAGTCGGGGAGCGCAAGCGACGAGCAGTACTTC
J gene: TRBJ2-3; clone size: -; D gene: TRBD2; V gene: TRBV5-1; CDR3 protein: CASMKTGGAPDTQYF; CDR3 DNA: TGCGCCAGCATGAAAACGGGGGGGGCCCCAGATACGCAGTATTTT
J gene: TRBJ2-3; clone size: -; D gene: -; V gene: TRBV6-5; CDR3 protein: CASTTRQFLTDTQYF; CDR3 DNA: TGTGCCAGCACAACTAGACAATTCCTCACAGATACGCAGTATTTT
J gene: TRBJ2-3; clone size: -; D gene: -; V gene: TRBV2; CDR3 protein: CASVRGKGGDTQYF; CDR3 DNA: TGTGCCAGCGTTCGCGGCAAGGGAGGAGATACGCAGTATTTT
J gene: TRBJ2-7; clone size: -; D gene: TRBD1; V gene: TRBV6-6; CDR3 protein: CASSRGQGAYEQYF; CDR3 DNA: TGTGCCAGCAGCCGGGGACAGGGAGCCTACGAGCAGTACTTC
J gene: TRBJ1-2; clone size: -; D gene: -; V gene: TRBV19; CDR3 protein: CASSPQGSGFTTYGYTF; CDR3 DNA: TGTGCCAGTAGTCCGCAGGGGTCCGGCTTCACCACCTATGGCTACACCTTC
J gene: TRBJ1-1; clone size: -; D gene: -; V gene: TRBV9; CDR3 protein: CASSPQANEILNTEAFF; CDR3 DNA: TGTGCCAGCAGCCCCCAGGCAAACGAGATTTTGAACACTGAAGCTTTCTTT
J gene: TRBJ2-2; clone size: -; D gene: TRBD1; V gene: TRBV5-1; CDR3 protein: CASSEPTGGTGELFF; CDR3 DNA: TGCGCCAGCAGCGAACCTACAGGGGGCACCGGGGAGCTGTTTTTT
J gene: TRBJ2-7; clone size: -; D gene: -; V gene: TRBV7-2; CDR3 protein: CASSFVIGPYDSYEQYF; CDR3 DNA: TGTGCCAGCAGCTTTGTAATAGGGCCCTACGACTCCTACGAGCAGTACTTC
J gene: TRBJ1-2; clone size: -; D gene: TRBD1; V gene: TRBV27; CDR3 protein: CASSTRTGTYGYTF; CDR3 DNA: TGTGCCAGCAGTACACGGACAGGGACCTATGGCTACACCTTC
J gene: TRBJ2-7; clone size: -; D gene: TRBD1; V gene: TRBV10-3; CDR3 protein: CAISQDRGHEQYF; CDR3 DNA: TGTGCCATCAGCCAGGACAGGGGCCACGAGCAGTACTTC